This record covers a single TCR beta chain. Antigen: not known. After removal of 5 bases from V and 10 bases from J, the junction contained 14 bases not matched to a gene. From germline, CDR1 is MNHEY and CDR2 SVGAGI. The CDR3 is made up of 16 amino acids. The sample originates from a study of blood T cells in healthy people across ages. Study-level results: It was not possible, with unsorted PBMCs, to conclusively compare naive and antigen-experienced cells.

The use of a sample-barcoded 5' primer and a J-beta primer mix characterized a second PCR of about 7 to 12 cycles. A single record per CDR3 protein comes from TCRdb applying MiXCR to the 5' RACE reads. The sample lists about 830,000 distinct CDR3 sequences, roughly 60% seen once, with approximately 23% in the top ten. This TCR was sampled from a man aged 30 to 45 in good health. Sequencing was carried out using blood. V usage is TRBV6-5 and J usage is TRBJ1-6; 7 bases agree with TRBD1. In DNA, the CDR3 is TGTGCCAGCAGTCTCCGGGACAGCCCAAGTAGGTCACCCCTCCACTTT. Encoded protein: CASSLRDSPSRSPLHF.